Each of the 11 T cell receptor beta chains below was sequenced from the same sample in a study of identical twins. TCRdb recomputed calls from the 5' RACE reads with MiXCR, one row per CDR3 protein. This table has over 550,000 distinct CDR3 sequences, under 8.5% appearing once. These same data were also listed under a study on yellow fever vaccine responses in identical twins.

Sequenced: PBMCs. Receptors were obtained from a woman aged 18-29 years in good health.

This clonotype was seen repeatedly, ten times or more. The gene calls are TRBV5-1 and TRBJ2-2, with no clear D. CDR3 size: 16 residues. The V and J ends lost 4 bases and 0 bases respectively, with 13 bases between them. The V gene's germline CDR1 is SGHRS and CDR2 YFSETQ. DNA of the CDR3: TGCGCCAGCAGCCCCTTTAGAGATTCGAACACCGGGGAGCTGTTTTTT. This translates into CASSPFRDSNTGELFF.

About this clonotype itself: A much larger clonotype is one base distant, so this may be a read error. The J gene is TRBJ2-2, the V gene TRBV29-1; 7 bases agree with TRBD2. The CDR3 spans 13 residues. Germline V gene sequence: CDR1 SQVTM, CDR2 ANQGSEA. The CDR3 sequence is CSVLAENTGELLF. CDR3 bases: TGCAGCGTTCTAGCGGAGAACACCGGGGAGCTGTTATTT.

This clonotype was observed many times. The chain couples TRBV7-2 to TRBJ1-4, with D uncertain. The CDR3 is 13 amino acids. Germline CDR1 is SGHTA and CDR2 is FQGNSA. Trimming cost V 4 bases and J 4 bases, with 7 bases left between them. CDR3 in amino acids: CASSYDFNEKLFF. DNA of the CDR3: TGTGCCAGCAGCTACGACTTTAATGAAAAACTGTTTTTT.

This clonotype was recorded at least ten times. The V call is TRBV12-5, the J call TRBJ1-2, with D unclear. There are 12 residues in the CDR3. The V gene lost 7 bases and the J gene lost 3 bases, with 9 bases spanning the gap. Germline loops: CDR1 LGHNT, CDR2 FRNRAP. DNA for the CDR3: TGTGCTAGTGTCGGACCTGACTATGGCTACACCTTC. This codes for CASVGPDYGYTF.

The chain recombines TRBV6-1 with TRBJ2-3, with TRBD2 as a possible D gene (6 bases). CDR1 is MNHNS, CDR2 SASEGT, per germline. Trimming pared 4 bases from V and 8 bases from J, leaving 16 bases between. This CDR3 is 14 amino acids long. CDR3 in DNA: TGTGCCAGCAGTGTAAATCAGTTGGGAGGTACGCAGTATTTT. Amino acid sequence: CASSVNQLGGTQYF.

This clonotype was detected only a few times. V gene TRBV11-2 combines with J gene TRBJ1-5, with no clear D. The germline V gene encodes CDR1 SGHAT and CDR2 FQNNGV. The V end was cut by 5 bases, the J end by 7 bases, with 12 bases between. The CDR3 is 13 amino acids. In DNA form, the CDR3 reads TGTGCCAGCAGCCACCGCCAAGGGCAGCCCCAGCATTTT. It is translated as CASSHRQGQPQHF.

The V gene is TRBV4-1, the J gene TRBJ2-1, with a possible D match to TRBD2 (5 bases). The CDR3 covers 13 residues. V was clipped by 5 bases and J by 8 bases, with 13 bases between them. Germline V gene sequence: CDR1 MGHRA, CDR2 YSYEKL. The CDR3 DNA reads TGCGCCAGCAGCTCTCGGGGTCGTCATGAGCAGTTCTTC. It is translated as CASSSRGRHEQFF.

The rearrangement links TRBV28 to TRBJ2-2, with a weak D call TRBD1 (6 bases). The CDR3 has 13 residues. Germline V gene sequence: CDR1 MDHEN, CDR2 SYDVKM. CDR3 nucleotides: TGTGCATCCTTCCAGGGGAGTGATGGGGAGCTGTTTTTT. Translation gives CASFQGSDGELFF.

This sequence joins TRBV3-1 and TRBJ2-2; 7 positions match TRBD2. Trimming took 4 bases from V and 4 from J; bases not matched to a gene: 9. The CDR3 contains 16 residues. CDR1 and CDR2 (germline): LGHDT, YNNKEL (reference sequence). CDR3 protein: CASSPPPAGVTGELFF. The CDR3 DNA reads as TGTGCCAGCAGCCCACCCCCGGCGGGAGTCACCGGGGAGCTGTTTTTT.

This clonotype has ten or more counts. This chain connects TRBV20-1 to TRBJ2-1, with 14 bases matching TRBD2. This CDR3 spans 15 amino acids. V dropped 0 bases and J dropped 7; count of bases not matched to a gene: 2. The germline gives CDR1 DFQATT, CDR2 SNEGSKA (reference sequence). The chain's CDR3 is CSARDGTSGSNEQFF. The CDR3, as DNA: TGCAGTGCTAGAGACGGGACTAGCGGGAGTAATGAGCAGTTCTTC.

This chain joins TRBV12-3 or TRBV12-4 and TRBJ2-5; the D is unclear. The CDR3 sequence is 13 residues long. V was trimmed by 7 bases and J by 5 bases, leaving 14 bases between them. The CDR3 DNA follows: TGTGCCAGCACCCGCCTGCGATCGGAGACCCAGTACTTC. Its protein product is CASTRLRSETQYF.